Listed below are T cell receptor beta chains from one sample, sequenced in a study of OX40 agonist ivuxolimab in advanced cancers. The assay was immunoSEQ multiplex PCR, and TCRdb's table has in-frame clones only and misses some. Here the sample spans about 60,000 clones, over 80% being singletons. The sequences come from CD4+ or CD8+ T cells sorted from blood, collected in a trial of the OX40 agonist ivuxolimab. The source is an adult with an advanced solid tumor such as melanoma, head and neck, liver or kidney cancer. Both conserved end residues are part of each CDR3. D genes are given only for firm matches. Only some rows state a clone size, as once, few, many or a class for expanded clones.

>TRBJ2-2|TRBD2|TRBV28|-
TGTGCCAGCAGAACTAGCGGGGGAGTTACCGGGGAGCTGTTTTTT
CASRTSGGVTGELFF
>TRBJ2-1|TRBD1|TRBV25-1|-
TGTGCCAGCAGTGAACGGACAGGGTCCTATGGTGAGCAGTTCTTC
CASSERTGSYGEQFF
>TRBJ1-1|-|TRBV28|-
TGTGCCAGCAGTTCCGGGCTCACGATAGGTGAAGCTTTCTTT
CASSSGLTIGEAFF
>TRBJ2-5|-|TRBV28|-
TGTGCCAGCAGTACGGCGGAGACCCAGTACTTC
CASSTAETQYF
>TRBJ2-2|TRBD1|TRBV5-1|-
TGCGCCAGCAGCTACCAAGGACAGGGGGCTGTTACCGGGGAGCTGTTTTTT
CASSYQGQGAVTGELFF
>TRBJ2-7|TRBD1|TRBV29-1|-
TGCAGCGTTTGGACAGGGGGGCTCGAGCAGTACTTC
CSVWTGGLEQYF
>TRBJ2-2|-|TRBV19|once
TGTGCCAGTACCCCGAGAGCCGGTGAACCCGGGGAGCTGTTTTTT
CASTPRAGEPGELFF
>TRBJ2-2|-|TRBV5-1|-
TGCGCCAGCAGCTTGGGCCAGAACACCGGGGAGCTGTTTTTT
CASSLGQNTGELFF
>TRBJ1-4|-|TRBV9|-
TGTGCCAGCAGCGTAGGACAGCGGAGCGAAAAACTGTTTTTT
CASSVGQRSEKLFF
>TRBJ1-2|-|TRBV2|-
TGTGCCAGCACAGAAACCGGGGGTGGAGGCTACACCTTC
CASTETGGGGYTF
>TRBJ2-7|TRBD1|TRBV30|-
TGTGCCTGGAGTTTTTCCAGGGGGCTTTCCTACGAGCAGTACTTC
CAWSFSRGLSYEQYF
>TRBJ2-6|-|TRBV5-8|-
TGTGCCAGCAGCTTTGCCAGGGGATGGTCTGGGGCCAACGTCCTGACTTTC
CASSFARGWSGANVLTF
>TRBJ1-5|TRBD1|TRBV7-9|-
TGTGCCAGCAGCTCAACAGGGGGCAGGCAGCCCCAGCATTTT
CASSSTGGRQPQHF
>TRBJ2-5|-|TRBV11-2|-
TGTGCCAGCAGCGCCGGACCTAGTGGAGGGGAGACCCAGTACTTC
CASSAGPSGGETQYF
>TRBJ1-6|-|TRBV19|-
TGTGCCAGTAGTACGGGGGACGGCGGATCTAGGGGGACCCTCCACTTT
CASSTGDGGSRGTLHF
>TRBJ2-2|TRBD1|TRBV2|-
TGTGCCAGCAAGGACAGGGTGAACACCGGGGAGCTGTTTTTT
CASKDRVNTGELFF
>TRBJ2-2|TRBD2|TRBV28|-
TGTGCCAGCAGCGGGAGGGCCGGGGAGCTGTTTTTT
CASSGRAGELFF
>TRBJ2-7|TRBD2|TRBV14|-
TGTGCCAGCAGCCAAACACTAGCGGGCTCCTACGAGCAGTACTTC
CASSQTLAGSYEQYF
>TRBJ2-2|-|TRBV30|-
TGTGCCTGGAGTGCCAGGAGATCGCGAGGCACCGGGGAGCTGTTTTTT
CAWSARRSRGTGELFF
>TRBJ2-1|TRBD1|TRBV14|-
TGTGCCAGCAGCCTAGAGGCCACAGGGGCTATCTACAATGAGCAGTTCTTC
CASSLEATGAIYNEQFF
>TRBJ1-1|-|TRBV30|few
TGTGCCTGGAGTAAGATTGGAACCGTGAGGGGTGAAGCTTTCTTT
CAWSKIGTVRGEAFF
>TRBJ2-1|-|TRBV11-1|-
TGTGCCAGCAGCTTAGAAAGCGGACTCTCTGGGAGGTACAATGAGCAGTTCTTC
CASSLESGLSGRYNEQFF
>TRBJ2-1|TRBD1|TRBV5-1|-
TGCGCCAGCAGCTTCCTCCCGTCCGCAGGGGGCAATGAGCAGTTCTTC
CASSFLPSAGGNEQFF
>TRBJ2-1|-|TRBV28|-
TGTGCCAGCAGTTCCCTTGGGGGTAGCGCGTACAATGAGCAGTTCTTC
CASSSLGGSAYNEQFF
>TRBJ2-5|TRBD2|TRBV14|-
TGTGCCAGCAGCCGCCGACTTCAAGCGGGAGGACAAGAGACCCAGTACTTC
CASSRRLQAGGQETQYF
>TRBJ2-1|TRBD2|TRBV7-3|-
TGTGCCAGCAGCTTATCGGCGGGAGCCTACAATGAGCAGTTCTTC
CASSLSAGAYNEQFF
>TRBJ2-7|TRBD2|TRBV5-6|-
TGTGCCAGCAGCCAGAGGACTAGCGGGTATCAGCACTTC
CASSQRTSGYQHF
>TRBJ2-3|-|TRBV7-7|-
TGTGCTAGCAGCCGAGACAGAACAGATACGCAGTATTTT
CASSRDRTDTQYF
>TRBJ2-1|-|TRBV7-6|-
TGTGCCAGCAGCTTATCATGGGGGGGCTTCAATGAGCAGTTCTTC
CASSLSWGGFNEQFF
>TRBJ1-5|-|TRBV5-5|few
TGTGCCAGCAGCTTGGATGGGGCGCGGGATCAGCCCCAGCATTTT
CASSLDGARDQPQHF
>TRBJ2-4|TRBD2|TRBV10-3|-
TGTGCCATCAGTGACAGACTAGCGGGGGGATCCAAAAACATTCAGTACTTC
CAISDRLAGGSKNIQYF
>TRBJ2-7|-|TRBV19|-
TGTGCCAGTAGTACTTCCCCCTGGGCGTTGTACGAGCAGTACTTC
CASSTSPWALYEQYF
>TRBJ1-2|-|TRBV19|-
TGTGCCAGTACGAATCAGCCCCTGACTCTTTCCTATGGCTACACCTTC
CASTNQPLTLSYGYTF
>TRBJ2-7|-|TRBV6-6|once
TGTGCCAGCAAGGACAGACATAGCTCCTACGAGCAGTACTTC
CASKDRHSSYEQYF
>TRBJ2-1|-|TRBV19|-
TGTGCCAGTAGATCGGTCTACAATGAGCAGTTCTTC
CASRSVYNEQFF
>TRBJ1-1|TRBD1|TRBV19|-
TGTGCCAGTAGTCGACAGGGTAACACTGAAGCTTTCTTT
CASSRQGNTEAFF
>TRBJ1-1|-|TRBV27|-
TGTGCCAGCAAGGGGCTGAACACTGAAGCTTTCTTT
CASKGLNTEAFF
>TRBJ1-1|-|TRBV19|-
TGTGCCGCGCGCGAGGGCCTGAACACTGAAGCTTTCTTT
CAAREGLNTEAFF
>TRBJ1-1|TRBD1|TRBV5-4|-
TGTGCCAGCAGCAAGACAGGGGGCACTGAAGCTTTCTTT
CASSKTGGTEAFF
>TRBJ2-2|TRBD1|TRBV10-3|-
TGTGCCATCAGTGATCGTGACAGGGTCGGGACCGGGGAGCTGTTTTTT
CAISDRDRVGTGELFF
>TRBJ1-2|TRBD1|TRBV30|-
TGTGCCTGGAGTAGGACAGGGGGCCTGGGCTACACCTTC
CAWSRTGGLGYTF
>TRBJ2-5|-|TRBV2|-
TGTGCCAGCAGGCTTTCCGATTCGACCCAGTACTTC
CASRLSDSTQYF
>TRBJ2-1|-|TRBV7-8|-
TGTGCCAGCAGCTTAAGTCAAAATGAGCAGTTCTTC
CASSLSQNEQFF
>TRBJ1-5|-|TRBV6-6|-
TGTGCCAGCAGTTGGCAGTATAGCAATCAGCCCCAGCATTTT
CASSWQYSNQPQHF
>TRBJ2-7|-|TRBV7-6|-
TGTGCCAGCAGCTTACAAGGGGGCTCCTACGAGCAGTACTTC
CASSLQGGSYEQYF
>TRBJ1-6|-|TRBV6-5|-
TGTGCCAGCAGTTACTCGCAGGGTGGAAATTCACCCCTCCACTTT
CASSYSQGGNSPLHF